The 22 T cell receptor beta chains presented below share a single source sample, sequenced in a study of cytomegalovirus exposure and HLA in healthy donors. PCR employed 60 Vbeta and 13 Jbeta primers. Sequenced by immunoSEQ multiplex PCR; TCRdb stores in-frame clones only, minus some. This table holds some 140,000 clones, 60% to 80% found once. The material sequenced was PBMCs. The receptors come from a male donor in good health and CMV-seronegative.

The rearrangement uses TRBV10-3 and TRBJ2-1, with D possibly TRBD2 on 5 matching bases. Trimming removed 8 bases at V and 5 bases at J, with 10 bases between. This CDR3 is built from 12 residues. CDR1 is ENHRY and CDR2 is SYGVKD in the germline V gene. CDR3: CAIGSGNNEQFF. CDR3 bases: TGTGCCATCGGGTCGGGGAACAATGAGCAGTTCTTC.

This clone occurred a few times. V usage is TRBV6-5 and J usage is TRBJ1-1; D perhaps matches TRBD1 (6 bases). Trimming left V 5 bases short and J 10 bases short, with 20 bases between. The germline V gene has CDR1 MNHEY and CDR2 SVGAGI. The CDR3 is 14 amino acids. Written as DNA, the CDR3 is TGTGCCAGCAGTAACCGACGTGGGGGCATGGGAGCTTTCTTT. This encodes CASSNRRGGMGAFF.

This chain joins TRBV5-4 and TRBJ2-5, with a possible D match to TRBD2 (5 bases). Trimming left V 2 bases short and J 5 bases short, with 7 bases between. CDR1 is SGHNT, CDR2 YYREEE, per germline (reference sequence). CDR3 length: 12 amino acids. As DNA, the CDR3 is TGTGCCAGCAGCTTCCCGGGGGAGACCCAGTACTTC. It is translated as CASSFPGETQYF. Combining the CDR3 with reference TRBV5-4 and TRBJ2-5 gives the whole variable domain ETGVTQSPTHLIKTRGQQVTLRCSSQSGHNTVSWYQQALGQGPQFIFQYYREEENGRGNFPPRFSGLQFPNYSSELNVNALELDDSALYLCASSFPGETQYFGPGTRLLVL.

CDR3 DNA sequence: TGTGCCAGCAGTGACGGGGACAGGTTCTACGAGCAGTACTTC. It codes for CASSDGDRFYEQYF. J is TRBJ2-7 and V is TRBV6-5; TRBD1 aligns across 8 bases. Germline CDR1 reads MNHEY; CDR2 reads SVGAGI. The CDR3 has 14 residues. V lost 5 bases and J lost 3; bases outside the gene matches: 6.

V gene TRBV5-1 combines with J gene TRBJ2-1, with TRBD2 matching 8 bases. J was trimmed by 4 bases and V by 3 bases; bases with no gene match: 6. Per germline, CDR1 SGHRS and CDR2 YFSETQ. This CDR3 has 15 amino acids. Written as DNA, the CDR3 is TGCGCCAGCAGCTCATCCAGCGGGGGATACAATGAGCAGTTCTTC. Protein sequence: CASSSSSGGYNEQFF.

The rearrangement uses TRBV15 and TRBJ1-6; possibly TRBD1 for D (6 bases). Germline CDR1 is LNHNV and CDR2 is YYDKDF (reference sequence). V lost 0 bases and J 9 bases, leaving 15 bases between the germline ends. The CDR3 is 16 residues long. CDR3 bases: TGTGCCACCAGCAGAGATACGGGGACATGGGGTTCACCCCTCCACTTT. This codes for CATSRDTGTWGSPLHF.

The chain uses TRBV9 and TRBJ1-2; tentatively, D is TRBD1 (5 bases). V was clipped by 4 bases and J by 3 bases, with 16 bases between them. The CDR3 length is 15 residues. Germline CDR1 and CDR2: SGDLS and YYNGEE. CDR3 region: CASSRGVGGHYGYTF. DNA of the CDR3: TGTGCCAGCAGCCGGGGGGTGGGAGGGCACTATGGCTACACCTTC.

The rearrangement joins TRBV29-1 to TRBJ2-3; D may be TRBD2 (6 bases). CDR1 SQVTM and CDR2 ANQGSEA come from the germline V gene. This CDR3 spans 13 amino acids. The V gene lost 6 bases and the J gene lost 7 bases, with 17 bases spanning the gap. The CDR3 loop is CSVVAARIHTQYF. CDR3 sequence (DNA): TGCAGCGTGGTAGCGGCCCGCATACATACGCAGTATTTT.

V is TRBV30 and J is TRBJ2-1; 7 nucleotides match TRBD2. V gave up 2 bases and J gave up 0 bases; unmatched junction bases: 7. Germline V gene lookup returns CDR1 GTSNPN and CDR2 SVGIG (reference sequence). The CDR3 has 16 residues. CDR3 sequence reads: CAWSLAGVPSYNEQFF. The CDR3 DNA reads TGTGCCTGGAGTCTGGCGGGGGTCCCCTCCTACAATGAGCAGTTCTTC.

The chain links TRBV2 to TRBJ1-1; the D gene is possibly TRBD1 (5 bases). The CDR3 loop spans 13 amino acids. Per the germline V gene, CDR1 is SNHLY and CDR2 is FYNNEI. Between the trimmed V and J ends, which lost 6 bases and 1 base, there was a span of 9 bases. In nucleotides, the CDR3 is TGTGCCAGCAGGGACAAGCCGAACACTGAAGCTTTCTTT. This codes for CASRDKPNTEAFF.

The chain is built from TRBV7-9 and TRBJ1-2; tentative D call: TRBD1 (6 bases). Trimming pared 5 bases from V and 5 bases from J, leaving 15 bases between. Germline lookup yields CDR1 SEHNR and CDR2 FQNEAQ (reference sequence). CDR3 length: 14 amino acids. This CDR3 reads CASSPDSQGYGYTF. In DNA form, the CDR3 reads TGTGCCAGCAGCCCGGACAGTCAAGGGTATGGCTACACCTTC.

The J gene is TRBJ1-6, the V gene TRBV6-5; no firm D call. This CDR3 spans 15 amino acids. Trimming took off 2 bases at V and 4 bases at J, with 9 bases between the two ends. Per the germline V gene, CDR1 is MNHEY and CDR2 is SVGAGI. The CDR3 region has the DNA TGTGCCAGCAGTTACGTCGGGTCATATAATTCACCCCTCCACTTT. It specifies CASSYVGSYNSPLHF.

V usage is TRBV7-8 and J usage is TRBJ2-1; 11 bases line up with TRBD2. V dropped 2 bases and J dropped 8; count of bases not matched to a gene: 8. The CDR3 has 16 residues. Germline lookup yields CDR1 SGHVS and CDR2 FQNEAQ. CDR3 nucleotide sequence: TGTGCCAGCAGCTTACTAGGTCTAGCGGGGGGATATGAGCAGTTCTTC. This codes for CASSLLGLAGGYEQFF.

V is TRBV5-4 and J is TRBJ2-1; no clear D gene. The germline V gene has CDR1 SGHNT and CDR2 YYREEE (reference sequence). The ends were cut back, 5 bases at V and 10 bases at J, with 16 bases in the middle. The CDR3 consists of 13 residues. In nucleotides, the CDR3 is TGTGCCAGCAGTTCTTTGATAGTACAGGAGCAGTTCTTC. Protein: CASSSLIVQEQFF. Looking up the rest from reference TRBV5-4 and TRBJ2-1 gives the full variable domain: ETGVTQSPTHLIKTRGQQVTLRCSSQSGHNTVSWYQQALGQGPQFIFQYYREEENGRGNFPPRFSGLQFPNYSSELNVNALELDDSALYLCASSSLIVQEQFFGPGTRLTVL.

V is TRBV5-6 and J is TRBJ2-1; D is unclear. The CDR3 spans 12 residues. Trimming took 2 bases from V and 7 from J, leaving 7 bases between them. Germline values: CDR1 SGHDT, CDR2 YYEEEE. The CDR3 here is CASSLLMNEQFF. CDR3 DNA: TGTGCCAGCAGCTTACTAATGAATGAGCAGTTCTTC.

The rearrangement joins TRBV5-1 to TRBJ1-1; D is unresolved. The germline V and J ends were trimmed by 0 bases and 0 bases, with 12 bases remaining between them. Germline-derived CDR1 and CDR2 are SGHRS and YFSETQ. This CDR3 contains 16 residues. The CDR3 region has the DNA TGCGCCAGCAGCTTGGACGGGTCGGGGATGAACACTGAAGCTTTCTTT. Translated, it gives CASSLDGSGMNTEAFF.

This chain joins TRBV7-2 and TRBJ2-5; 10 positions match TRBD2. The V gene's germline CDR1 is SGHTA and CDR2 FQGNSA. J was trimmed by 5 bases and V by 2 bases; bases with no gene match: 8. The CDR3 loop spans 16 amino acids. DNA for the CDR3: TGTGCCAGCAGCTTATCCCCCCCAGCGGGGGGGGAGACCCAGTACTTC. The encoded protein is CASSLSPPAGGETQYF.

This clone was observed once. The rearrangement joins TRBV6-4 to TRBJ2-3; TRBD2 matches 9 bases. This CDR3 is 15 amino acids long. In germline, CDR1 is MRHNA, CDR2 SNTAGT. Losses at the gene ends were 3 bases for V and 5 bases for J; bases not matched to a gene: 6. The CDR3 DNA reads as TGTGCCAGCAGTGAGTGGACTAGCGAGGGAGATACGCAGTATTTT. Protein sequence: CASSEWTSEGDTQYF.

The chain couples TRBV5-4 to TRBJ2-1; D might be TRBD2 (6 bases). The CDR3 has 14 amino acids. V was trimmed by 5 bases and J by 4 bases, leaving 13 bases between them. Germline lookup yields CDR1 SGHNT and CDR2 YYREEE (reference sequence). The CDR3 protein is CASSYPGLYNEQFF. The CDR3 DNA reads TGTGCCAGCAGTTATCCGGGACTTTACAATGAGCAGTTCTTC.

To note about this clone: Other DNA sequences in this specimen translate into the identical CDR3. The chain couples TRBV6-5 to TRBJ1-2, with 9 bases identical to TRBD1. CDR3 length: 14 residues. The V and J ends lost 5 bases and 8 bases, in that order; junction bases with no gene match: 9. CDR1 is MNHEY and CDR2 is SVGAGI in the germline V gene. Here the CDR3 reads CASSLRDRADGYTF. The CDR3 nucleotides read TGTGCCAGCAGTCTCCGGGACAGGGCCGACGGCTACACCTTC.

J is TRBJ2-7 and V is TRBV18; 8 nucleotides align to TRBD1. V lost 4 bases and J lost 5; bases outside the gene matches: 7. Looked up from germline, CDR1 is KGHSH and CDR2 is LQKENI. The CDR3 has 14 amino acids. The CDR3 region has the DNA TGTGCCAGCTCACTGGCCGGACAGGGCGACGAGCAGTACTTC. It specifies CASSLAGQGDEQYF.

The rearrangement joins TRBV19 to TRBJ2-1; 9 nucleotides align to TRBD2. V lost 8 bases and J lost 4; bases outside the gene matches: 9. Germline values: CDR1 LNHDA, CDR2 SQIVND (reference sequence). The CDR3 has 15 residues. The CDR3 nucleotides are TGTGCCAGTGGACCCCTAGCGGGGAGTTACAATGAGCAGTTCTTC. This translates into CASGPLAGSYNEQFF.